The TCR beta chain under discussion was sequenced for a study of blood T cell repertoires in COVID-19 (dated by TCRdb to 2020 to 2021). Background for the entire study: Collaborator samples came from the United States, Italy and Spain and covered acute and convalescent phases of COVID-19. The prospective study material was composed of cDNA or gDNA derived from T cells, B-cell-depleted T cells, or PBMCs. Nearly every sample came with metadata listing a de-identified subject ID, COVID-19 status, age in years and sex. The repertoires were released in a freely available public database intended as a resource for research on the immune response to SARS-CoV-2. Deeply sampled blood TCRbeta repertoires from subjects exposed to, actively infected with, or recovered from COVID-19 were included in the dataset. Where available, HLA class I and class II types were taken from metadata supplied by the sample provider and were not determined by assay-based typing. The samples were drawn from two sources: the first 160 participants of the ongoing ImmuneRACE study, and 1,000 to 1,500 subjects contributed by 6 global collaborators.

Each collaborating institution followed its own protocols to collect whole blood in K2EDTA tubes. Collaborator samples were shipped for TCRbeta analysis as frozen whole blood, isolated PBMCs, or DNA extracted from either sample type. What the work shows at the level of the full study, not this receptor alone: How much clinical and demographic metadata was included differed by source and by participant, and the metadata was provided uncurated.

Remarks on this clone: Its binding antigen is unknown. No quality values exist for individual bases; no much larger clone is one base distant.

The immunoSEQ Assay, a bias-controlled multiplex PCR, was used to amplify TCRbeta CDR3 regions from genomic DNA. Concerning the study's data processing: Nucleated cell counts per sample were estimated from amplification of reference gene primers within the assay. To quantify the absolute abundance of each unique TCRbeta CDR3 rearrangement, sequence reads were collapsed and filtered. Productive Simpson clonality was computed per sample as the square root of Simpson's diversity index over productive rearrangements. Sourced from immuneACCESS, this table was stored by TCRdb with only in-frame sequences that have V and J called. A share of the clones is absent; for the studies checked, an unresolved V gene accounts for under half, and the remainder has no known explanation. Clonal size and the V and J genes are those of that table, whereas D and trimming came from the DNA. The sample data list approximately 81,000 clones, and roughly 91% of these were observed just once. Roughly 2% of the sample is held by the ten biggest clonotypes.

CDR1 is given as SGHRS and CDR2 as YFSETQ, both from the germline V gene. From the cysteine through the phenylalanine, the CDR3 covers 17 amino acids. Only the CDR3 portion is preserved as DNA: 51 bases, with reading frame beginning at the first base. Trimming leaves V shorter by 4 bases and J shorter by 0 bases, with the junction holding 7 bases beyond the gene matches. Material for sequencing was peripheral blood. Recombination linked TRBV5-1 to TRBJ2-1; 10 bases in the junction line up with TRBD1. This TCR was recovered from a woman aged 50 to 60 in a cohort sampled during active COVID-19. CDR3 reads: CASSRQGAPSSYNEQFF. The nucleotides read TGCGCCAGCAGCAGACAGGGGGCCCCTTCCTCCTACAATGAGCAGTTCTTC.